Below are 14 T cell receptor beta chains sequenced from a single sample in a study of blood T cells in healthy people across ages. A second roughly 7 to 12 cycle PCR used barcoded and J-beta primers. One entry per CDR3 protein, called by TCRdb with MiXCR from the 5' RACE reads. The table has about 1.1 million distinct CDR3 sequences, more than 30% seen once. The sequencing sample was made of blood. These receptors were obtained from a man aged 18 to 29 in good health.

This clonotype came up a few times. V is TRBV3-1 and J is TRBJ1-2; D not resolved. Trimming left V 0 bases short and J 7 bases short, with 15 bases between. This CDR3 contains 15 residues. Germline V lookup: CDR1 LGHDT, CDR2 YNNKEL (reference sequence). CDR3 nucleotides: TGTGCCAGCAGCCAAGAAGGTGGGAGCGCAAGTGGCTACACCTTC. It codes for CASSQEGGSASGYTF.

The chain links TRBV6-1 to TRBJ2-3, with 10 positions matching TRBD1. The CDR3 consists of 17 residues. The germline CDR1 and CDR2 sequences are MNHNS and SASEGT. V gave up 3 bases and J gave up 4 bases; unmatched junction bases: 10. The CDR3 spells CASSDLPWTGGADTQYF. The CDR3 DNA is TGTGCCAGCAGTGACCTCCCCTGGACAGGGGGTGCAGATACGCAGTATTTT.

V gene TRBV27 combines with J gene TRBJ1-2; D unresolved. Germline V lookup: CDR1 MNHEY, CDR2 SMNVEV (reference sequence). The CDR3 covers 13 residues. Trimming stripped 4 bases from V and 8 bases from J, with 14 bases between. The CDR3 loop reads CASSSPAAGGYTF. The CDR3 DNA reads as TGTGCCAGCAGTTCCCCCGCGGCCGGCGGCTACACCTTC.

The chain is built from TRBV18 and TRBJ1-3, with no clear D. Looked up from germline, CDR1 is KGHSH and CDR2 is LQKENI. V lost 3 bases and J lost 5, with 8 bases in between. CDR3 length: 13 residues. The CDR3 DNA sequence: TGTGCCAGCTCACCCGCGGACCGAAACACCATATATTTT. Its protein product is CASSPADRNTIYF.

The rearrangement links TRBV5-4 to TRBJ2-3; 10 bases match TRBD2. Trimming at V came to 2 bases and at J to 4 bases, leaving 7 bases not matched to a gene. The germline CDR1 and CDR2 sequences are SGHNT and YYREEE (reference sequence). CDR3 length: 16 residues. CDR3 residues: CASSFRSGRASDTQYF. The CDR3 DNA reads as TGTGCCAGCAGCTTCAGAAGCGGGAGGGCCTCAGATACGCAGTATTTT.

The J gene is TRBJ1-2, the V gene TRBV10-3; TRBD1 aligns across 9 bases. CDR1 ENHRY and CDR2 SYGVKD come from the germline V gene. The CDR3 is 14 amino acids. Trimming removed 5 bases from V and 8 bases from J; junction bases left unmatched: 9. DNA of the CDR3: TGTGCCATCAGTTTGGACAGGGGCGGTTTGGGCTACACCTTC. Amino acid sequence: CAISLDRGGLGYTF.

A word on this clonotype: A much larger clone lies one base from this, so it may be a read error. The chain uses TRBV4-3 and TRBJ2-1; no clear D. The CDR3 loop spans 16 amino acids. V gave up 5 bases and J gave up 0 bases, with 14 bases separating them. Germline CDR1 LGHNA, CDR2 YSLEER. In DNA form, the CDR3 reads TGCGCCAGCAGCTCCAATACAGTAAACTCCTACAATGAGCAGTTCTTC. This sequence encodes CASSSNTVNSYNEQFF.

The CDR3 loop is CASSQGGSGGASYNEQFF. CDR3 nucleotide sequence: TGTGCCAGCAGCCAAGGGGGTAGCGGGGGGGCGTCCTACAATGAGCAGTTCTTC. The genes are TRBV4-2 and TRBJ2-1; the match to TRBD2 covers 11 bases. V dropped 1 base and J dropped 1; count of bases not matched to a gene: 6. This CDR3 has 18 residues. Germline lookup yields CDR1 LGHNA and CDR2 YNFKEQ.

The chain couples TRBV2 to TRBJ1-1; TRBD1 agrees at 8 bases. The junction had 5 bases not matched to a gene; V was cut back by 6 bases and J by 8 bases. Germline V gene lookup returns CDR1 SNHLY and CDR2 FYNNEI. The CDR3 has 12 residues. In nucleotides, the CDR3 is TGTGCCAGCAGAAGACAGGGGCCCGAAGCTTTCTTT. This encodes CASRRQGPEAFF.

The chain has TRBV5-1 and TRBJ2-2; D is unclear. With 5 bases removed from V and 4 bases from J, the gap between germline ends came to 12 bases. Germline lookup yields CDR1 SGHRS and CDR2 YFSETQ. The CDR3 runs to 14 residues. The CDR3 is CASSGSAITGELFF. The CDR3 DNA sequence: TGCGCCAGCAGTGGATCAGCGATCACCGGGGAGCTGTTTTTT.

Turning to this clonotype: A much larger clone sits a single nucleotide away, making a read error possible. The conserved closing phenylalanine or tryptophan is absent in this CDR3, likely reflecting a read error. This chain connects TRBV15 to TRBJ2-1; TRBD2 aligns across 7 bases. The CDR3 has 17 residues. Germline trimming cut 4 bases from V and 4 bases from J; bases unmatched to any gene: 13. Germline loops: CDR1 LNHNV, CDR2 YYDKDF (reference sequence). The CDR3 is CATSNAPGGPTYNEQFL. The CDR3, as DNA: TGTGCCACCAGCAATGCTCCGGGGGGACCTACGTACAATGAGCAGTTCTTA.

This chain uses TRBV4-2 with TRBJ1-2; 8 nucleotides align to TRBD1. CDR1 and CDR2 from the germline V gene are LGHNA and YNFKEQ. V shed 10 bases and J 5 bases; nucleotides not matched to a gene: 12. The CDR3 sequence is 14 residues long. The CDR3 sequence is CATTRGQGAYGYTF. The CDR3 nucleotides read TGTGCCACCACCCGTGGGCAGGGGGCATATGGCTACACCTTC.

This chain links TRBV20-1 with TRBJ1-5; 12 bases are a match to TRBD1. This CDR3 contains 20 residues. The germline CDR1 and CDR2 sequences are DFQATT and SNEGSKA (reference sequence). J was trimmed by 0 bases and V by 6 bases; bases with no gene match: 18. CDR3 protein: CSADRHPSGQGADSNQPQHF. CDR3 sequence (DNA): TGCAGTGCCGACCGACACCCCTCGGGACAGGGGGCCGATAGCAATCAGCCCCAGCATTTT.

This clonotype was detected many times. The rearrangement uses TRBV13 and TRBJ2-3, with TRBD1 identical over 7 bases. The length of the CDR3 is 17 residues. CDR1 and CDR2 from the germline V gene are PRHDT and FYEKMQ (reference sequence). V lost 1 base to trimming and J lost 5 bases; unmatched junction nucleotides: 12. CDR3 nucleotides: TGTGCCAGCAGCTTAGATTCTGGTCGACAGGGTAGAGATACGCAGTATTTT. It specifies CASSLDSGRQGRDTQYF.